This is a list of T cell receptor beta chains from one sample in a study of blood T cell repertoires in COVID-19. Clones were sequenced by immunoSEQ multiplex PCR, and TCRdb holds only the in-frame ones, with some missing. The data hold fewer than 350,000 clones, with roughly 90% observed a single time. Sequencing used PBMCs or T cells enriched from blood (not recorded which). These receptors were collected from a woman in her twenties or thirties who had been exposed to COVID-19. Both conserved end residues are part of each CDR3. Fields, in order: D gene, V gene, clone size, J gene, CDR3 DNA, CDR3 protein. The D gene is left open where the match is weak. Where a row states a size, it is once, few, many or the class of an expanded clone; other rows omit it.

d_gene: TRBD1; v_gene: TRBV11-3; abundance: once; j_gene: TRBJ1-2; CDR3nt: TGTGCCAGCAGCCGCTCCCCCGGGACAGGGGGAAGTGGCTACACCTTC; CDR3aa: CASSRSPGTGGSGYTF
d_gene: NA; v_gene: TRBV9; abundance: NA; j_gene: TRBJ2-7; CDR3nt: TGTGCCAGCAGCGTAGGGGGGGGCATAACCTACGAGCAGTACTTC; CDR3aa: CASSVGGGITYEQYF
d_gene: TRBD1; v_gene: TRBV7-9; abundance: few; j_gene: TRBJ1-4; CDR3nt: TGTGCCAGCAGCTCCGGGACAGGGGATGAAAAACTGTTTTTT; CDR3aa: CASSSGTGDEKLFF
d_gene: TRBD2; v_gene: TRBV28; abundance: NA; j_gene: TRBJ2-1; CDR3nt: TGTGCCAGCCGAGGAGGACTAGCGGTTTACAATGAGCAGTTCTTC; CDR3aa: CASRGGLAVYNEQFF
d_gene: TRBD1; v_gene: TRBV5-6; abundance: NA; j_gene: TRBJ1-2; CDR3nt: TGTGCCAGCAGCACAACCTTACAGGGGGCTGGTGGCTACACCTTC; CDR3aa: CASSTTLQGAGGYTF
d_gene: NA; v_gene: TRBV11-3; abundance: NA; j_gene: TRBJ2-1; CDR3nt: TGTGCCAGCAGCCGTGGGGCGGACTCCTACAATGAGCAGTTCTTC; CDR3aa: CASSRGADSYNEQFF
d_gene: NA; v_gene: TRBV4-2; abundance: NA; j_gene: TRBJ2-1; CDR3nt: TGTGCCAGCAGCCAAGGACCGGGTTCCTACAATGAGCAGTTCTTC; CDR3aa: CASSQGPGSYNEQFF
d_gene: TRBD1; v_gene: TRBV6-1; abundance: NA; j_gene: TRBJ1-2; CDR3nt: TGTGCCAGCAGTGAGATTGCAGGGGGCTACTATGGCTACACCTTC; CDR3aa: CASSEIAGGYYGYTF
d_gene: NA; v_gene: TRBV12-3/TRBV12-4; abundance: NA; j_gene: TRBJ1-5; CDR3nt: TGTGCCAGCAAACCACAGGGCAATCAGCCCCAGCATTTT; CDR3aa: CASKPQGNQPQHF
d_gene: NA; v_gene: TRBV5-1; abundance: NA; j_gene: TRBJ2-7; CDR3nt: TGCGCCAGCATGCCACCAGATCAATACGAGCAGTACTTC; CDR3aa: CASMPPDQYEQYF
d_gene: TRBD2; v_gene: TRBV10-2; abundance: NA; j_gene: TRBJ2-7; CDR3nt: TGCGCCACCAAGCTAGCGGGAGCCTACGAGCAGTACTTC; CDR3aa: CATKLAGAYEQYF
d_gene: TRBD1; v_gene: TRBV10-1; abundance: once; j_gene: TRBJ1-2; CDR3nt: TGCGCCAGCAGCCAAGGGACAGGGAACTATGGCTACACCTTC; CDR3aa: CASSQGTGNYGYTF
d_gene: TRBD2; v_gene: TRBV6-6; abundance: NA; j_gene: TRBJ2-7; CDR3nt: TGTGCCAGCAGTCCTCCGGGGGCTAGCGGGACACCCTACGAGCAGTACTTC; CDR3aa: CASSPPGASGTPYEQYF
d_gene: NA; v_gene: TRBV2; abundance: NA; j_gene: TRBJ2-7; CDR3nt: TGTGCCAGCACGGGGTTTCACGAGCAGTACTTC; CDR3aa: CASTGFHEQYF
d_gene: TRBD1; v_gene: TRBV7-2; abundance: NA; j_gene: TRBJ2-6; CDR3nt: TGTGCCAGCAGCTTAACAGGGGGGCGCTCTGGGGCCAACGTCCTGACTTTC; CDR3aa: CASSLTGGRSGANVLTF
d_gene: TRBD1; v_gene: TRBV27; abundance: NA; j_gene: TRBJ1-2; CDR3nt: TGTGCCAGCAGTCTTACATCCGGGACAGGGAAGTATGGCTACACCTTC; CDR3aa: CASSLTSGTGKYGYTF
d_gene: NA; v_gene: TRBV28; abundance: NA; j_gene: TRBJ1-5; CDR3nt: TGTGCCAGCAGTTCCAGAAAGAATCAGCCCCAGCATTTT; CDR3aa: CASSSRKNQPQHF
d_gene: NA; v_gene: TRBV28; abundance: NA; j_gene: TRBJ1-5; CDR3nt: TGTGCCAGCAGCTATGACTGGGGCGCGGGCAATCAGCCCCAGCATTTT; CDR3aa: CASSYDWGAGNQPQHF